Shown below are 6 T cell receptor beta chains from a single sample sequenced in a study of Graves' ophthalmopathy and Graves' hyperthyroidism. Amplification of TCR beta CDR3 regions used RNA transcripts. RT-PCR was first run with HTBI primers, then multiplex PCR in a second round. MiXCR, applied by TCRdb to the multiplex PCR reads, yields one record per CDR3 protein. The sample has approximately 540,000 distinct CDR3 sequences, roughly 39% seen once. The source material was peripheral blood or thyroid tissue (not recorded which). The receptors stem from an adult man with Graves' hyperthyroidism.

As DNA, the CDR3 is TGTGCCAGCAGCTTAGGGACAGGGCTCGATACGCAGTATTTT. Protein product: CASSLGTGLDTQYF. This chain connects TRBV7-9 to TRBJ2-3; TRBD1 aligns across 8 bases. This CDR3 is built from 14 residues. Germline CDR1 and CDR2: SEHNR and FQNEAQ (reference sequence). Trimming at V came to 1 base and at J to 6 bases, leaving 3 bases not matched to a gene.

V and J are TRBV7-6 and TRBJ2-2; 8 positions match TRBD2. The CDR3 loop spans 17 amino acids. Germline CDR1 reads SGHVS; CDR2 reads FNYEAQ. V was clipped by 2 bases and J by 0 bases; unmatched bases: 5. CDR3 sequence: CASSLTLTSANTGELFF. The DNA of the CDR3 is TGTGCCAGCAGCTTAACCTTGACTAGCGCGAACACCGGGGAGCTGTTTTTT.

The chain employs TRBV7-8 and TRBJ1-5, with 7 positions matching TRBD1. Germline values: CDR1 SGHVS, CDR2 FQNEAQ. The ends lost 1 base at V and 10 bases at J; junction bases unmatched: 7. This CDR3 is built from 14 residues. The CDR3 loop reads CASSLVGGPRPQHF. The CDR3 nucleotides are TGTGCCAGCAGCTTAGTAGGGGGCCCGCGTCCCCAGCATTTT.

This clonotype was observed at least ten times. The chain has TRBV20-1 and TRBJ2-5; perhaps D is TRBD1 or TRBD2 (5 bases each). The length of the CDR3 is 13 residues. From germline, CDR1 is DFQATT and CDR2 SNEGSKA (reference sequence). Trimming removed 5 bases from V and 5 bases from J, with 15 bases in between. CDR3 sequence reads: CSASQGGGETQYF. The CDR3 DNA sequence: TGCAGTGCTTCCCAGGGCGGCGGGGAGACCCAGTACTTC.

This chain joins TRBV20-1 and TRBJ2-2, with D maybe TRBD2 (7 bases). Germline CDR1 DFQATT, CDR2 SNEGSKA (reference sequence). V was shortened by 6 bases and J by 5 bases, with 19 bases between the two germline ends. The CDR3 consists of 15 residues. CDR3 in DNA: TGCAGTGCGGGAGGGGACGGGGGCACGACCGGGGAGCTGTTTTTT. It specifies CSAGGDGGTTGELFF.

This chain links TRBV20-1 with TRBJ2-2; TRBD2 might be the D (6 bases). The germline gives CDR1 DFQATT, CDR2 SNEGSKA (reference sequence). This CDR3 comprises 13 residues. V was trimmed by 0 bases and J by 7 bases, leaving 9 bases between them. CDR3 residues: CSARDPTSGELFF. Written as DNA, the CDR3 is TGCAGTGCTAGAGATCCGACTAGCGGGGAGCTGTTTTTT.